Described below is a single T cell receptor (beta chain) sequence and its context. The antigen remains undetermined. This specimen comes from a study of vaccination effects on CD4 cells after COVID-19. General study findings and limits: The study had few convalescent patients and no early post-infection timepoints.

Measured with immunoSEQ multiplex PCR; TCRdb has only the in-frame clones, and not every one. Here the sample spans about 59,000 clones, 78% being singletons. Before any sequencing was done, the ViraFEST assay used viral peptide pools to expand antigen-specific CD4+ T cells. When more than 9 days of culture had elapsed, CD4+ T cells were isolated. Participants were vaccinated with two doses of either the BNT162b2 or mRNA-1273 vaccine. This sequence was found in a human donor who received a COVID-19 vaccine. The specimen was CD4+ T cells from PBMCs cultured with HCoV-OC43 spike peptides, collected after COVID-19 vaccination. The subset is: HCoV-OC43 spike overlapping peptide pool stimulation.

The DNA for the CDR3 is TGCGCCAGCAGTCAATCGCGGGGGGGCGGCAATCAGCCCCAGCATTTT. Translation gives CASSQSRGGGNQPQHF. This chain connects TRBV23-1 to TRBJ1-5; TRBD1 might be the D (6 bases). TRBV23-1 is assigned to the ORF class and has an uncertain function. This CDR3 contains 16 residues. The V end was cut by 0 bases, the J end by 2 bases, with 11 bases between.